This T cell receptor (beta chain) was profiled in a study of identical twins. Study-wide findings and caveats: The study found excess low generation probability among twin-shared out-of-frame alpha sequences.

There are 15 residues in the CDR3. V was clipped by 3 bases and J by 9 bases; unmatched bases: 10. Germline V CDR1 and CDR2: DFQATT, SNEGSKA (reference sequence). On this clonotype: Its target is unknown.

From the 5' RACE reads, TCRdb called clonotypes with MiXCR, one entry per CDR3 protein. Here the sample spans around 570,000 distinct CDR3 sequences, nearly 10% being singletons. The data were also submitted as part of a second study, on yellow fever vaccine responses in identical twins.

V is TRBV20-1 and J is TRBJ2-3; 12 nucleotides match TRBD2. The receptor was derived from a woman between 18 and 29 years old in good health. The sequenced material came from PBMCs. The CDR3 region is CSASGTSGPRWTQYF. Written as DNA, the CDR3 is TGCAGTGCTAGTGGGACTAGCGGGCCGAGGTGGACGCAGTATTTT.